Following are 10 T cell receptor beta chains from one sample sequenced in a study of CXCR3-negative and CXCR3-positive naive CD8 T cells. Findings of the study overall: More hydrophobic TRB CDR3s were found in CXCR3-positive naive cells than in CXCR3-negative naive cells.

The authors made the TRB cDNA libraries by 5' RACE using UMI labels. Following a re-call of the 5' RACE reads, TCRdb has one entry per CDR3 protein and lacks DNA. The sample table includes roughly 6,900 distinct CDR3 sequences. No antigen has been identified for these receptors. The material sequenced was naive CXCR3+ CD8+ T cells from blood. Subset: CD45RO-CCR7+CD27+CD95- naive CD8+ T cells expressing CXCR3 (TNR3+). These receptor sequences come from a human donor in good health. Some clones in this sample may be carry-over from other donors' samples.

V usage is TRBV19 and J usage is TRBJ1-5; the D call of TRBD1 rests on TCRdb alone, since no DNA is present to check it. The CDR3 runs 16 residues. Per germline, CDR1 LNHDA and CDR2 SQIVND (reference sequence). CDR3: CASSRSGQSNYQPQHF.

Measured by frequency, this clonotype is medium-sized. The chain uses TRBV20-1 and TRBJ2-1; TCRdb proposes TRBD2, but this gene call is untestable without DNA. The CDR3 has 12 amino acids. Germline V gene sequence: CDR1 DFQATT, CDR2 SNEGSKA (reference sequence). The CDR3 here is CSARSSGSEQFF.

Measured by frequency, this clonotype is medium-sized (0.01 to 0.1%). This sequence joins TRBV7-2 and TRBJ1-4; there is no DNA to check the TCRdb D call of TRBD1. The V gene's germline CDR1 is SGHTA and CDR2 FQGNSA. The CDR3 consists of 14 residues. The CDR3 sequence is CASSLGGQIEKLFF. Variable domain in full (rest from reference TRBV7-2 and TRBJ1-4): GAGVSQSPSNKVTEKGKDVELRCDPISGHTALYWYRQSLGQGLEFLIYFQGNSAPDKSGLPSDRFSAERTGGSVSTLTIQRTQQEDSAVYLCASSLGGQIEKLFFGSGTQLSVL.

Its frequency marks this clonotype as medium-sized. V gene TRBV7-6 combines with J gene TRBJ2-7; TCRdb picks TRBD2, but there is no DNA to check that call. This CDR3 has 14 amino acids. Looked up from germline, CDR1 is SGHVS and CDR2 is FNYEAQ. CDR3 sequence: CASSYGTSGYEQYF.

CDR3 protein: CASRGLMGRTGELFF. The genes are TRBV2 and TRBJ2-2; TCRdb returns TRBD2, unconfirmable since there is no DNA. This CDR3 comprises 15 residues. Germline loops: CDR1 SNHLY, CDR2 FYNNEI.

The V gene is TRBV29-1, the J gene TRBJ2-7; TCRdb selects TRBD1, and the lack of DNA leaves this call unchecked. Germline V gene data show CDR1 as SQVTM and CDR2 as ANQGSEA. The CDR3 consists of 15 residues. This CDR3 reads CSVEYTGPGTLEQYF.

According to its frequency, this clonotype is medium-sized. This chain uses TRBV19 with TRBJ2-7; TCRdb lists TRBD1, though no DNA is available to test this call. Germline V gene data show CDR1 as LNHDA and CDR2 as SQIVND (reference sequence). The CDR3 has 14 amino acids. The CDR3 protein is CASSWTGDSYEQYF.

V is TRBV5-4 and J is TRBJ2-7; the D call from TCRdb, TRBD1, cannot be confirmed without DNA. The CDR3 extends over 17 amino acids. The germline V gene encodes CDR1 SGHNT and CDR2 YYREEE (reference sequence). The CDR3 region is CVSRRGKTGERYDEQYF.

Judged by frequency, this clonotype is medium-sized (0.01 to 0.1%). The V and J genes are TRBV12-3 or TRBV12-4 and TRBJ2-1; TCRdb proposes TRBD2, but this gene call is untestable without DNA. The CDR3 sequence is 14 residues long. The CDR3 loop reads CASSPTGLDNEQFF.

Frequency places this clonotype as medium-sized. The J gene is TRBJ2-1, the V gene TRBV7-6; TCRdb lists TRBD1, though no DNA is available to test this call. The CDR3 is 16 residues long. The germline V gene has CDR1 SGHVS and CDR2 FNYEAQ. The CDR3 loop is CASSLLPSGGVEGQFF.